These 12 T cell receptor beta chains were all obtained from the same sample, sequenced in a study of T-cell reconstitution after alpha-beta-depleted transplantation in children. Molecular barcoding with unique molecular identifiers was used for the TCRbeta library. TCRdb reprocessed the PCR reads with MiXCR, giving one entry per CDR3 protein. The sample yields about 610,000 distinct CDR3 sequences, 8% to 11% seen once. The material was PBMCs from the stem cell graft donor, obtained from the stem cell graft. These receptors were obtained from a human donor who donated a stem cell graft to a child with acute myeloid leukemia.

This rearrangement joins TRBV12-3 or TRBV12-4 to TRBJ1-1; no clear D. The CDR3 has 13 amino acids. V gave up 8 bases and J gave up 0 bases, with 10 bases separating them. CDR3 protein: CASQGEVNTEAFF. The CDR3 DNA is TGTGCCAGCCAAGGTGAGGTGAACACTGAAGCTTTCTTT.

This clonotype was observed a few times. V is TRBV4-2 and J is TRBJ2-1; D perhaps matches TRBD1 (6 bases). Germline V gene sequence: CDR1 LGHNA, CDR2 YNFKEQ. Trimming removed 0 bases at V and 6 bases at J, with 9 bases between. This CDR3 has 14 amino acids. The DNA for the CDR3 is TGTGCCAGCAGCCAAGAAACAGGGAGCAATGAGCAGTTCTTC. This translates into CASSQETGSNEQFF.

CDR3 sequence (DNA): TGCAGTGCTAGAGATCAGGGAATCACAGATACGCAGTATTTT. Translation gives CSARDQGITDTQYF. The chain is built from TRBV20-1 and TRBJ2-3; tentatively, D is TRBD1 (5 bases). Trimming pared 0 bases from V and 2 bases from J, leaving 9 bases between. The germline CDR1 and CDR2 sequences are DFQATT and SNEGSKA (reference sequence). CDR3 size: 14 residues.

There are many counts of this clonotype. This chain links TRBV5-6 with TRBJ2-1; D remains ambiguous. Looked up from germline, CDR1 is SGHDT and CDR2 is YYEEEE. CDR3 size: 14 residues. V lost 0 bases and J 4 bases, leaving 8 bases between the germline ends. The CDR3 nucleotides are TGTGCCAGCAGCTTGGTGGCTCAGTACAATGAGCAGTTCTTC. This translates into CASSLVAQYNEQFF.

This clonotype was seen a handful of times. The genes are TRBV11-1 and TRBJ2-6; D is uncertain. The germline V gene encodes CDR1 SGHAT and CDR2 FQDESV (reference sequence). V lost 5 bases and J lost 13, with 12 bases in between. The CDR3 has 12 residues. Here the CDR3 reads CASSMTAEVLTF. The CDR3 DNA reads TGTGCCAGCAGCATGACGGCCGAGGTCCTGACTTTC.

This clonotype was observed at least ten times. J is TRBJ2-6 and V is TRBV20-1; perhaps TRBD2 as D (6 bases). The CDR3 length is 16 residues. Deletions cut 0 bases from V and 0 bases from J, with 9 bases between. Per the germline V gene, CDR1 is DFQATT and CDR2 is SNEGSKA (reference sequence). As DNA, the CDR3 is TGCAGTGCTAGAGAGGGACTCACCTCTGGGGCCAACGTCCTGACTTTC. Protein: CSAREGLTSGANVLTF.

This rearrangement joins TRBV20-1 to TRBJ2-7; 7 bases line up with TRBD2. This CDR3 has 13 amino acids. Germline CDR1 reads DFQATT; CDR2 reads SNEGSKA (reference sequence). Here the CDR3 DNA reads TGCAGCTGGGGATCGGCGGGGGTCTTCGAGCAGTACTTC. Protein product: CSWGSAGVFEQYF.

The V gene is TRBV9, the J gene TRBJ2-3; TRBD2 aligns across 9 bases. V gave up 1 base and J gave up 3 bases; unmatched junction bases: 15. This CDR3 spans 19 amino acids. Germline CDR1 is SGDLS and CDR2 is YYNGEE. The CDR3 here is CASSVSGLSGGSPTDTQYF. DNA of the CDR3: TGTGCCAGCAGCGTATCGGGACTTAGCGGGGGTTCTCCTACAGATACGCAGTATTTT.

This clonotype was recorded a few times. The chain employs TRBV30 and TRBJ2-2; TRBD1 or TRBD2 may be the D gene (5 bases each). The CDR3 sequence is 13 residues long. V was clipped by 5 bases and J by 6 bases, with 13 bases between them. Looked up from germline, CDR1 is GTSNPN and CDR2 is SVGIG (reference sequence). Written as DNA, the CDR3 is TGTGCCTGGCGACAGATCGGGGCCGGGGAGCTGTTTTTT. It is translated as CAWRQIGAGELFF.

This clonotype was recorded many times. The chain uses TRBV15 and TRBJ1-4; D is uncertain. The germline gives CDR1 LNHNV, CDR2 YYDKDF (reference sequence). The CDR3 runs 18 residues. V lost 1 base and J 0 bases, leaving 15 bases between the germline ends. CDR3 region: CATSRVGKADSTNEKLFF. CDR3 DNA sequence: TGTGCCACCAGCAGAGTTGGAAAAGCAGACTCAACTAATGAAAAACTGTTTTTT.

The rearrangement uses TRBV7-9 and TRBJ2-3, with 8 bases that match TRBD2. The CDR3 is 16 amino acids. V shed 2 bases, J shed 2 bases, and the junction held 6 bases outside the gene matches. Per germline, CDR1 SEHNR and CDR2 FQNEAQ (reference sequence). CDR3: CASSLSQAGATDTQYF. Here the CDR3 DNA reads TGTGCCAGCAGCTTATCTCAAGCGGGAGCCACAGATACGCAGTATTTT.

The chain is built from TRBV14 and TRBJ1-1; 7 bases match TRBD1. The V segment lost 0 bases and the J segment 4 bases; nucleotides outside the gene matches: 5. From germline, CDR1 is SGHDN and CDR2 FVKESK. The CDR3 length is 15 residues. The CDR3 region has the DNA TGTGCCAGCAGCCAAGAACAGGGGTTCGGCACTGAAGCTTTCTTT. The encoded protein is CASSQEQGFGTEAFF.